Listed below are T cell receptor beta chains from one sample, sequenced in a study of immune cell composition in non-small cell lung cancer. Produced via immunoSEQ multiplex PCR; TCRdb's table is partial and in-frame only. The repertoire holds roughly 14,000 clones, roughly 69% seen once, with 7.5% in the top ten. Sequencing input: lung tumor tissue. The origin of the receptors is a human donor with non-small cell lung cancer. Each CDR3 is given with its conserved first and last residue. Fields, in order: CDR3 DNA, CDR3 protein, clone size, J gene, D gene, V gene. D genes are given only for firm matches. Part of the rows lack a size; the others show once, few, many or a class for expanded clones.

DNA: TGTGCCAGCAGTGAGCGACAGGGGGAAAACCTCCACTTT
CDR3: CASSERQGENLHF
size: NA
J: TRBJ1-6
D: TRBD1
V: TRBV6-4

DNA: TGCAGTGCTAGTCAGGGAAACACCATATATTTT
CDR3: CSASQGNTIYF
size: few
J: TRBJ1-3
D: NA
V: TRBV20-1

DNA: TGTGCCAGCAGCTTAAACTCAGGGCGAAGCACTGAAGCTTTCTTT
CDR3: CASSLNSGRSTEAFF
size: NA
J: TRBJ1-1
D: NA
V: TRBV7-3

DNA: TGTGCCAGCAGCACTAGCGGCCGCACAGATACGCAGTATTTT
CDR3: CASSTSGRTDTQYF
size: NA
J: TRBJ2-3
D: TRBD2
V: TRBV5-4

DNA: TGTGCCAGCACCCTTCTAGACCTGAACACTGAAGCTTTCTTT
CDR3: CASTLLDLNTEAFF
size: NA
J: TRBJ1-1
D: NA
V: TRBV5-8

DNA: TGCAGCGCTGGATCGGGAGGGACCAAAAACATTCAGTACTTC
CDR3: CSAGSGGTKNIQYF
size: NA
J: TRBJ2-4
D: TRBD2
V: TRBV29-1

DNA: TGTGCCAGCAGCCCCCGGAGCGGGGGGGCTTACAATGAGCAGTTCTTC
CDR3: CASSPRSGGAYNEQFF
size: NA
J: TRBJ2-1
D: TRBD2
V: TRBV2

DNA: TGTGCCAGCAGGTGGACAGGGTTTCCCGGGGAGCTGTTTTTT
CDR3: CASRWTGFPGELFF
size: NA
J: TRBJ2-2
D: TRBD1
V: TRBV6-1

DNA: TGTGCCAGCAGTACAGGGGGGCACAGCTATGGCTACACCTTC
CDR3: CASSTGGHSYGYTF
size: NA
J: TRBJ1-2
D: TRBD1
V: TRBV6-5

DNA: TGTGCCAGCAGTTACCGACAGGGGAGGGATGGCTACACCTTC
CDR3: CASSYRQGRDGYTF
size: NA
J: TRBJ1-2
D: TRBD1
V: TRBV6-6

DNA: TGCAGTGCTTTTAGAACAGATACGCAGTATTTT
CDR3: CSAFRTDTQYF
size: NA
J: TRBJ2-3
D: NA
V: TRBV20-1

DNA: TGTGCCAGCAGGGGACAGGCGAACCTTGGCTACACCTTC
CDR3: CASRGQANLGYTF
size: NA
J: TRBJ1-2
D: TRBD1
V: TRBV28

DNA: TGCGCCAGCCGCTCCGGGACAGGGAACACTGAAGCTTTCTTT
CDR3: CASRSGTGNTEAFF
size: NA
J: TRBJ1-1
D: TRBD1
V: TRBV5-1

DNA: TGCGCCAGCAGCTCGGACAGTTGGAACACTGAAGCTTTCTTT
CDR3: CASSSDSWNTEAFF
size: NA
J: TRBJ1-1
D: NA
V: TRBV5-1

DNA: TGCAGCGTTGAGATAGGATTCCGGGAATACTATGGCTACACCTTC
CDR3: CSVEIGFREYYGYTF
size: NA
J: TRBJ1-2
D: NA
V: TRBV29-1

DNA: TGTGCCATCAGTGCTGGGACAGGGGCTACTAATGAAAAACTGTTTTTT
CDR3: CAISAGTGATNEKLFF
size: once
J: TRBJ1-4
D: TRBD1
V: TRBV10-3

DNA: TGTGCCAGCACACCCGATGGGAGGGGCAACACTGAAGCTTTCTTT
CDR3: CASTPDGRGNTEAFF
size: NA
J: TRBJ1-1
D: NA
V: TRBV7-8

DNA: TGTGCCAGCTCCAAATTATCGGGACAGGGCGCAACTAATGAAAAACTGTTTTTT
CDR3: CASSKLSGQGATNEKLFF
size: NA
J: TRBJ1-4
D: TRBD1
V: TRBV9

DNA: TGCGCCAGCGACGGGGGGCAGTTGTCTGAAAAACTGTTTTTT
CDR3: CASDGGQLSEKLFF
size: NA
J: TRBJ1-4
D: NA
V: TRBV4-1

DNA: TGCGCCAGTGCCACGGGGACTGAAGCTTTCTTT
CDR3: CASATGTEAFF
size: once
J: TRBJ1-1
D: NA
V: TRBV5-1

DNA: TGCGCCAGTAGCTCGACACTTGCAATAAAAGAGACCCAGTACTTC
CDR3: CASSSTLAIKETQYF
size: NA
J: TRBJ2-5
D: NA
V: TRBV5-1

DNA: TGTGCCAGCAGCTTAGGGGGGACAGGGGCCATGAACACTGAAGCTTTCTTT
CDR3: CASSLGGTGAMNTEAFF
size: NA
J: TRBJ1-1
D: TRBD1
V: TRBV13

DNA: TGTGCCAGCAGCGCGTTCGTTAGCGGACAAGAGACCCAGTACTTC
CDR3: CASSAFVSGQETQYF
size: NA
J: TRBJ2-5
D: NA
V: TRBV9

DNA: TGTGCCAGCAGCCTTACAGGGGTGTACGGAAACACCATATATTTT
CDR3: CASSLTGVYGNTIYF
size: NA
J: TRBJ1-3
D: TRBD1
V: TRBV9

DNA: TGTGCCAGTTACCGCCAGGGACAGGGGGATGGCTACACCTTC
CDR3: CASYRQGQGDGYTF
size: NA
J: TRBJ1-2
D: TRBD1
V: TRBV6-5

DNA: TGTGCCAGCGGTCGGGATCTCGATAGGGTGAACACTGAAGCTTTCTTT
CDR3: CASGRDLDRVNTEAFF
size: NA
J: TRBJ1-1
D: NA
V: TRBV7-8

DNA: TGTGCCACCAGCAATGGGGGGAAAGCCTACGAGCAGTACTTC
CDR3: CATSNGGKAYEQYF
size: NA
J: TRBJ2-7
D: NA
V: TRBV15

DNA: TGTGCCAGCACTACGCCCGCGAACACCGGGGAGCTGTTTTTT
CDR3: CASTTPANTGELFF
size: NA
J: TRBJ2-2
D: NA
V: TRBV2

DNA: TGCGCCAGCAGCTTGAATCCACCAGGGGGCGTGGGCACTGAAGCTTTCTTT
CDR3: CASSLNPPGGVGTEAFF
size: NA
J: TRBJ1-1
D: TRBD1
V: TRBV5-1